This passage covers 3 T cell receptor beta chains from one sample sequenced in a study of beta chain features in type 1 diabetes (dated 2018 in TCRdb). Libraries were built with the immunoSEQ multiplex PCR assay. The entire amount of isolated RNA was reverse transcribed using the High Capacity cDNA Reverse Transcription Kit, so the sequenced TCRB transcripts were expressed ones. The immuneACCESS repertoire file appears here via TCRdb, limited to in-frame rearrangements. These files lack a portion of the clones; in checked studies, under half of the deficit traces to unresolved V genes, and the cause of the others is not known. The table for this sample lists about 330,000 clones; around 10% of them were counted only once. The ten largest account for about 0.014% of the sample. The specimen sequenced was naive CD4+ T cells from blood. The cell subset or site label, as the study defines it: true naive CD4+ T cells. The receptors originated from a young woman in good health.

The gene calls are TRBV2 and TRBJ2-3, with D possibly being TRBD2 (5 bases). The ends were cut back, 7 bases at V and 4 bases at J, with 15 bases in the middle. Germline V gene lookup returns CDR1 SNHLY and CDR2 FYNNEI. This CDR3 comprises 14 residues. The CDR3, as DNA: TGTGCCAGCACCCAAGATGGGAGTTCAGATACGCAGTATTTT. Protein sequence: CASTQDGSSDTQYF.

CDR3 residues: CASSLSTDLYEQYF. CDR3 nucleotides: TGTGCCAGCAGTTTGAGTACAGACCTATACGAGCAGTACTTC. The V call is TRBV27, the J call TRBJ2-7; D is undetermined. Germline values: CDR1 MNHEY, CDR2 SMNVEV (reference sequence). Trimming left V 3 bases short and J 4 bases short, with 13 bases between. The CDR3 runs to 14 residues.

The chain links TRBV21-1 to TRBJ2-7; TRBD1, as called in the table, went unchecked against the DNA. TRBV21-1 is described as a pseudogene. The CDR3 has 15 residues. This CDR3 reads CASSKGTGEAHEQYF. DNA of the CDR3: TGTGCCAGCAGCAAAGGGACAGGGGAGGCTCACGAGCAGTACTTC.